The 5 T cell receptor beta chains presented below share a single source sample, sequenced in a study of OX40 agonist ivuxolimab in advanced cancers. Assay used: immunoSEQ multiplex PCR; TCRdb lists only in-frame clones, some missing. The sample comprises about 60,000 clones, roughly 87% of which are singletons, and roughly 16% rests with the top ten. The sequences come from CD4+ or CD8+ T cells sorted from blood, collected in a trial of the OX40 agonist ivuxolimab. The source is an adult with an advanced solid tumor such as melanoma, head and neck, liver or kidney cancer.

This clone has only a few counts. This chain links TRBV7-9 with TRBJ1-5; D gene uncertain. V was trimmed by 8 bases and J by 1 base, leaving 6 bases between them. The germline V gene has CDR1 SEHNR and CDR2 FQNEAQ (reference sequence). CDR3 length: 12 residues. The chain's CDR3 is CASFGSNQPQHF. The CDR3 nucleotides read TGTGCCAGCTTTGGGAGCAATCAGCCCCAGCATTTT.

CDR3 sequence (DNA): TGTGCCTCTTCGGTCAACTCTGGAAACACCATATATTTT. It codes for CASSVNSGNTIYF. This chain uses TRBV30 with TRBJ1-3; no clear D gene. Trimming removed 7 bases from V and 0 bases from J, with 10 bases in between. CDR3 length: 13 amino acids. CDR1 and CDR2 (germline): GTSNPN, SVGIG (reference sequence).

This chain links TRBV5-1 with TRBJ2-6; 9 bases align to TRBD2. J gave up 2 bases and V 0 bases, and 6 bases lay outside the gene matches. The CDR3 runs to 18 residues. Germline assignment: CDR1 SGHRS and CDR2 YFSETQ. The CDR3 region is CASSLGLAGRTGANVLTF. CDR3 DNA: TGCGCCAGCAGCTTGGGGCTAGCGGGAAGAACTGGGGCCAACGTCCTGACTTTC.

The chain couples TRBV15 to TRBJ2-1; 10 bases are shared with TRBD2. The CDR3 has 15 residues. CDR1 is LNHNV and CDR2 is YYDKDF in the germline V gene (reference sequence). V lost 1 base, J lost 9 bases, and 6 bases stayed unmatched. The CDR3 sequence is CATSRGGAGGGEQFF. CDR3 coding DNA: TGTGCCACCAGCAGAGGAGGAGCGGGAGGGGGTGAGCAGTTCTTC.

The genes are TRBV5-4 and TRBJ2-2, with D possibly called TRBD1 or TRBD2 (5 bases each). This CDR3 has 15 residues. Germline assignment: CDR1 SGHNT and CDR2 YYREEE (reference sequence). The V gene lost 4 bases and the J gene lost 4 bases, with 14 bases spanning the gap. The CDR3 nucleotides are TGTGCCAGCAGCCGGAAGTCGGGGCTCACCGGGGAGCTGTTTTTT. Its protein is CASSRKSGLTGELFF.